This entry features one T cell receptor beta chain sequence. The entry originates in a study of blood T cell repertoires in COVID-19. Whole-study context: The study drew acute and convalescent COVID-19 samples from the United States, Italy and Spain. T cells, B-cell-depleted T cells, or PBMCs provided the cDNA or gDNA that served as material.

Germline CDR1 reads WSHSY; CDR2 reads SAAADI. This CDR3 contains 13 residues. The V gene lost 4 bases and the J gene lost 9 bases, with 13 bases spanning the gap. Per the original methods: For nucleated cells, counts were estimated from reference gene primer amplification. Using immunoSEQ multiplex PCR, the repertoire was profiled, and TCRdb retains in-frame clones only, with some absent. The V and J calls and the clone size are those of that table, but D and trimming were determined from the DNA. Here the sample spans around 130,000 clones, 70% to 85% being singletons. Material: peripheral blood. This chain uses TRBV10-2 with TRBJ2-1; the D gene is possibly TRBD1 (6 bases). The sequence came from a woman at least 80 years old with acute or convalescent COVID-19. CDR3 DNA: TGCGCCAGCAGTGGGGCGGACAGTGGTGAGCAGTTCTTC. Its translation is CASSGADSGEQFF.